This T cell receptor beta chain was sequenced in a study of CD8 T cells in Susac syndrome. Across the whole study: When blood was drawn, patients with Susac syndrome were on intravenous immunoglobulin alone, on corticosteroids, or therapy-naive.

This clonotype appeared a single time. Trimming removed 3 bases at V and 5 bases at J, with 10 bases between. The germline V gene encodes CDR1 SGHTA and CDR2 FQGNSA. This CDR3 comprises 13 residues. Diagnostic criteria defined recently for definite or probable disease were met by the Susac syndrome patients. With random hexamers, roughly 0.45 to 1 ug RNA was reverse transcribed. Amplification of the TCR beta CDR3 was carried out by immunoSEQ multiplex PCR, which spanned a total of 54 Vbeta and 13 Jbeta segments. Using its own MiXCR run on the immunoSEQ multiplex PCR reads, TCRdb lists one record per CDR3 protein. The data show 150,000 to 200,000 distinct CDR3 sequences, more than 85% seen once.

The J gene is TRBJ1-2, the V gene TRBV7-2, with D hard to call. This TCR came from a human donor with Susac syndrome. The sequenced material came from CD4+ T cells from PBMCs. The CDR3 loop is CASSFKGEYGYTF. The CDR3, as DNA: TGTGCCAGCAGCTTTAAGGGAGAATATGGCTACACCTTC.